Only a few counts were recorded for the clone carrying this T cell receptor beta chain. This record comes from a study of blood T cells in healthy people across ages. CDR3 length equals 13 residues. V was clipped by 11 bases and J by 2 bases, with 15 bases between them. CDR1 is SNHLY, CDR2 FYNNEI, per germline. Sample-barcoded 5' priming and a J-beta primer mix drove a second PCR of roughly 6 to 12 cycles. With 12 random nucleotides, a template-switch adaptor tagged each individual cDNA molecule. Researchers report that each sample yielded at least 3 million CDR3-containing paired-end reads. Each CDR3 protein gets one entry after TCRdb re-called the 5' RACE reads with MiXCR. The repertoire has approximately 790,000 distinct CDR3 sequences, approximately 65% of them found once; the top ten carry 25% to 35%.

The chain links TRBV2 to TRBJ2-5, with D perhaps being TRBD1 or TRBD2 (5 bases each). Sequenced input: blood. The TCR originated in a man younger than 40 in good health. The DNA for the CDR3 is TGTGCCGGGGCGCGGGCTAGACAAGAGACCCAGTACTTC. Amino acids: CAGARARQETQYF.